This T cell receptor beta chain was obtained from a study of blood T cell repertoires in COVID-19. The wider study: Italy, Spain and the United States were the sources of the convalescent and acute COVID-19 samples. T cells, B-cell-depleted T cells, or PBMCs provided the cDNA or gDNA that served as material.

Source study methods: Cell counts per sample came from amplifying reference gene primers. Repertoires were generated with immunoSEQ multiplex PCR, while TCRdb's copy carries only in-frame clones and drops some. That table furnishes V, J and clone size, whereas the DNA furnished D and trimming. The sample holds tens of thousands of clones, around 78% seen once. This CDR3 contains 14 residues. Trimming at V came to 5 bases and at J to 2 bases, leaving 6 bases not matched to a gene. CDR1 and CDR2 (germline): KGHSH, LQKENI. This chain connects TRBV18 to TRBJ2-7; 7 bases fit TRBD1. Sequencing was carried out using peripheral blood. This receptor was taken from a human donor with active or convalescent COVID-19. The donor label of this sample is uncertain. The CDR3 coding sequence is TGTGCCAGCTCAACCTGGACAGGCACCTACGAGCAGTACTTC. It encodes CASSTWTGTYEQYF. Supplemented by reference TRBV18 and TRBJ2-7, the full variable domain reads NAGVMQNPRHLVRRRGQEARLRCSPMKGHSHVYWYRQLPEEGLKFMVYLQKENIIDESGMPKERFSAEFPKEGPSILRIQQVVRGDSAAYFCASSTWTGTYEQYFGPGTRLTVT.